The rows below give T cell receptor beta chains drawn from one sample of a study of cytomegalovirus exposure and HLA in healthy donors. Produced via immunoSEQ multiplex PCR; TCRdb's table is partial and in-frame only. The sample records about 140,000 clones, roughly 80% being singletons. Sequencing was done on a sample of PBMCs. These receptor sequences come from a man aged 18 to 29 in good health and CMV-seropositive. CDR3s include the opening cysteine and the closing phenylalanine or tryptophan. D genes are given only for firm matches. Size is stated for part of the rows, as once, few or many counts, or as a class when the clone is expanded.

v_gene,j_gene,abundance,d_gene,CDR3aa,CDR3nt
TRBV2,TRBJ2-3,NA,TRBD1,CASGDRGRDTQYF,TGTGCCAGCGGCGACAGGGGGAGAGATACGCAGTATTTT
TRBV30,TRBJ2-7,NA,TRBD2,CAWSPGTSGSGVQYF,TGTGCCTGGAGTCCGGGGACTAGCGGGAGTGGCGTGCAGTACTTC
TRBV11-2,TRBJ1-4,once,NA,CASSLQEKLFF,TGTGCCAGCAGCTTACAAGAAAAACTGTTTTTT
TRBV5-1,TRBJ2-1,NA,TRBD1,CASSRDSSYNEQFF,TGCGCCAGCAGCCGGGACAGCTCCTACAATGAGCAGTTCTTC
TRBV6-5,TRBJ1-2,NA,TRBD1,CASSRQGGDGYTF,TGTGCCAGCAGTCGCCAGGGGGGTGATGGCTACACCTTC
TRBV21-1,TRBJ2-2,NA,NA,CASSSRDRGTGELFF,TGTGCCAGCAGCTCCCGGGACAGGGGCACCGGGGAGCTGTTTTTT
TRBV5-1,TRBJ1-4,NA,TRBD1,CASSPGTETFNEKLFF,TGCGCCAGCAGCCCCGGGACAGAAACATTTAATGAAAAACTGTTTTTT
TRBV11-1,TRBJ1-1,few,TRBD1,CASSPGDSLNTEAFF,TGTGCCAGCAGCCCCGGGGACAGCTTGAACACTGAAGCTTTCTTT
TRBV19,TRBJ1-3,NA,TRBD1,CASSVQGVVSGNTIYF,TGTGCCAGTAGTGTACAGGGGGTAGTCTCCGGAAACACCATATATTTT
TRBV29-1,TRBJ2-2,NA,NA,CSVRGVRGSGTGELFF,TGCAGCGTTCGGGGGGTAAGGGGGAGCGGCACCGGGGAGCTGTTTTTT
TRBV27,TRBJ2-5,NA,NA,CASSFRVRSGTQYF,TGTGCCAGCAGCTTCAGGGTTCGTTCGGGGACCCAGTACTTC
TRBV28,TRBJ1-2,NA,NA,CASSLTIAGYTF,TGTGCCAGCAGTTTAACTATCGCCGGCTACACCTTC
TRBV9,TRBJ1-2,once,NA,CASSVDSAGVGLNTF,TGTGCCAGCAGCGTAGATTCAGCCGGGGTCGGGCTAAACACCTTC
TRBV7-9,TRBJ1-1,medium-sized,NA,CASSAGTNTEAFF,TGTGCCAGCAGCGCCGGGACAAACACTGAAGCTTTCTTT
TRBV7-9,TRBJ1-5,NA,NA,CASSEQGAMQPQHF,TGTGCCAGCAGCGAACAGGGCGCCATGCAGCCCCAGCATTTT
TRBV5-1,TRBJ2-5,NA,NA,CASSQTGHHQETQYF,TGCGCCAGCAGCCAAACGGGACACCATCAAGAGACCCAGTACTTC
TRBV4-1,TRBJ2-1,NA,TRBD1,CASSQYITGTVYNEQFF,TGCGCCAGCAGCCAATACATAACCGGGACAGTATACAATGAGCAGTTCTTC
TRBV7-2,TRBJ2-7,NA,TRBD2,CASSFGSGRSLEQYF,TGTGCCAGCAGCTTCGGCAGCGGGAGGTCTCTCGAGCAGTACTTC
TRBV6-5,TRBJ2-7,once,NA,CASSYTTREPGYEQYF,TGTGCCAGCAGTTACACCACGCGTGAGCCAGGTTACGAGCAGTACTTC
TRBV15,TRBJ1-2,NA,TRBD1,CATSRSGQGGYTF,TGTGCCACCAGCAGATCGGGACAGGGAGGCTACACCTTC
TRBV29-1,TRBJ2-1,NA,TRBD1,CSVDRGQSSYNEQFF,TGCAGCGTTGATCGGGGACAGAGCTCCTACAATGAGCAGTTCTTC
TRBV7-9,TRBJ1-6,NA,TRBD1,CASSRQGSYNSPLHF,TGTGCCAGCAGTCGACAGGGCTCCTATAATTCACCCCTCCACTTT